This section outlines one TCR beta chain sequence together with its context. What it recognizes is unknown. Authors' analysis steps: Filtering differed because ImmunoSEQ produced junction-only sequences that carried no quality scores. The repertoire was sequenced with immunoSEQ multiplex PCR; TCRdb's copy has only in-frame clones and lacks some. V, J and clone size reflect that table, while D and trimming were determined from the DNA. The sample lists over a million clones; roughly 96% were seen once. The germline gives CDR1 SGHVS, CDR2 FQNEAQ. This CDR3 comprises 17 residues. The ends were cut back, 3 bases at V and 9 bases at J, with 26 bases in the middle. The data belong to a study of shared clonotypes between healthy human individuals. General study results and limits: Relative to their counterparts shared across all four donors, non-shared clonotypes exhibited diminished generation probabilities.

Source material: naive CD4+ T cells sorted from blood. The sample's subset: CD45RA+ positively selected. The clonotype originates from a man younger than 40 in good health. V is TRBV7-8 and J is TRBJ2-5; D is perhaps TRBD2 (5 bases). The CDR3 DNA follows: TGTGCCAGCAGCTTGGGGTTTGGGCGGGCCCGAGCTGAGGCCCAGTACTTC. Translated: CASSLGFGRARAEAQYF.